This entry concerns a single T cell receptor (beta chain). Germline CDR1 SGHTA, CDR2 FQGNSA. This CDR3 is built from 12 residues. V was cut by 8 bases and J by 4 bases, with 11 bases left in between. Sequencing was performed with immunoSEQ multiplex PCR; in TCRdb, only in-frame clones are kept and a portion is missing. The sample yields some 100,000 clones, nearly 90% seen once. This specimen comes from a study of OX40 agonist ivuxolimab in advanced cancers. Study overall: Patients received the agonistic anti-OX40 (CD134) antibody ivuxolimab. Intravenous ivuxolimab at 0.01 to 10 mg/kg was given to patients every 2 weeks. People who had prior anti-PD-1, anti-PD-L1 or anti-CTLA-4 therapy could take part, and approximately 43% had some.

The starting material was CD4+ or CD8+ T cells sorted from blood, obtained in a trial of the OX40 agonist ivuxolimab. This rearrangement joins TRBV7-2 to TRBJ2-5; D possibly corresponds to TRBD2 (5 bases). The sequence was collected from an adult with an advanced solid tumor such as melanoma, head and neck, liver or kidney cancer. The CDR3 DNA reads TGTGCCAGCGGTTCGGGGAGAGAGACCCAGTACTTC. Its protein is CASGSGRETQYF.